This TCR beta chain was identified in a study of T-cell memory formation after mild COVID-19. Across the study: Most TCR clusters belonged to a single donor. The study, taken as a whole, reports: Contracting CD8+ clones were enriched in EMRA, CD4+ mainly in CM and EM.

With constant-segment primers, 5'RACE yielded cDNA libraries of TCR alpha and TCR beta that carried sample barcodes and UMIs. MiXCR, run by TCRdb on the 5' RACE reads, gives a single entry per CDR3 protein. Here the sample spans roughly 500,000 distinct CDR3 sequences, roughly 21% being singletons. Points on this clonotype: Its antigen is not identified.

Trimming removed 2 bases from V and 7 bases from J, with 15 bases in between. This CDR3 is 15 amino acids long. The germline gives CDR1 SGHTA, CDR2 FQGTGA. The sequence was obtained from an adult woman who had mild COVID-19 (a few samples of this study predate the infection). Cell type and time point are not known. Sequenced input: PBMCs or a T cell subset sorted from them (not recorded which). This chain connects TRBV7-3 to TRBJ2-1; D perhaps matches TRBD1 (6 bases). The CDR3 spells CASSLQGQLGNEQFF. Written as DNA, the CDR3 is TGTGCCAGCAGCTTACAGGGGCAACTAGGAAATGAGCAGTTCTTC. The full variable domain, in which reference TRBV7-3 and TRBJ2-1 provide the parts outside the CDR3, is GAGVSQTPSNKVTEKGKYVELRCDPISGHTALYWYRQSLGQGPEFLIYFQGTGAADDSGLPNDRFFAVRPEGSVSTLKIQRTERGDSAVYLCASSLQGQLGNEQFFGPGTRLTVL.